The 27 T cell receptor beta chains below all came from one sample that was sequenced in a study of T cell responses to AZD1222 COVID-19 vaccine. The assay was immunoSEQ multiplex PCR, and TCRdb's table has in-frame clones only and misses some. The table shows about 110,000 clones, with approximately 90% occurring only once. Here the sequenced sample was peripheral blood, taken on day 0 of AZD1222 vaccination. The receptors derive from an adult in good health.

V is TRBV5-1 and J is TRBJ2-7, with D unclear. Germline assignment: CDR1 SGHRS and CDR2 YFSETQ. This CDR3 is 13 amino acids long. Deletions cut 4 bases from V and 1 base from J, with 9 bases between. The DNA for the CDR3 is TGCGCCAGCAGCGGTCGCGGTTCCTACGAGCAGTACTTC. Translated: CASSGRGSYEQYF.

DNA for the CDR3: TGTGCCAGCAGCCGGCGGCCTGGAATTACCGGGACAGGGGCCTACGAGCAGTACTTC. Translation gives CASSRRPGITGTGAYEQYF. V gene TRBV5-6 combines with J gene TRBJ2-7, with 10 bases matching TRBD1. The CDR3 consists of 19 residues. Germline V CDR1 and CDR2: SGHDT, YYEEEE. The ends lost 4 bases at V and 2 bases at J; junction bases unmatched: 18.

CDR3 loop: CASSPWTGYEQYF. The CDR3 DNA sequence: TGTGCCAGCAGCCCGTGGACAGGCTACGAGCAGTACTTC. V is TRBV7-8 and J is TRBJ2-7, with 7 bases lining up with TRBD1. Germline V lookup: CDR1 SGHVS, CDR2 FQNEAQ. Trimming took 5 bases from V and 3 from J; bases not matched to a gene: 4. This CDR3 has 13 amino acids.

This clone was recorded only once. The rearrangement joins TRBV7-3 to TRBJ2-1; D might be TRBD2 (6 bases). The V gene's germline CDR1 is SGHTA and CDR2 FQGTGA. The CDR3 loop spans 15 amino acids. Trimming took 1 base from V and 3 from J, leaving 10 bases between them. The CDR3 DNA reads as TGTGCCAGCAGCTTAAACGGGGGTAACTACAATGAGCAGTTCTTC. Its protein product is CASSLNGGNYNEQFF.

The rearrangement uses TRBV6-1 and TRBJ2-7; the D is unclear. Germline V gene sequence: CDR1 MNHNS, CDR2 SASEGT. V lost 1 base, J lost 4 bases, and 11 bases lay in between. The CDR3 has 14 residues. The CDR3 sequence: CASSEGGTRYEQYF. CDR3 bases: TGTGCCAGCAGTGAAGGGGGAACCCGTTACGAGCAGTACTTC.

V and J are TRBV29-1 and TRBJ1-3; TRBD1 agrees at 8 bases. V shed 7 bases and J 4 bases; nucleotides not matched to a gene: 6. This CDR3 spans 13 amino acids. Germline CDR1 reads SQVTM; CDR2 reads ANQGSEA. The CDR3 coding sequence is TGCAGCGCCGGACAGGGATCCGGAAACACCATATATTTT. Amino acid sequence: CSAGQGSGNTIYF.

The gene calls are TRBV19 and TRBJ2-2; 14 bases align to TRBD2. Losses at the gene ends were 6 bases for V and 0 bases for J; bases not matched to a gene: 9. The CDR3 covers 19 residues. Germline CDR1 and CDR2: LNHDA and SQIVND (reference sequence). CDR3 nucleotide sequence: TGTGCCAGTAGACCGTTTAGGACTAGCGGGGGGCCGAACACCGGGGAGCTGTTTTTT. It encodes CASRPFRTSGGPNTGELFF.

The rearrangement uses TRBV9 and TRBJ2-1; the D gene is possibly TRBD2 (6 bases). Deletions cut 4 bases from V and 5 bases from J, with 13 bases between. This CDR3 spans 14 amino acids. The germline V gene has CDR1 SGDLS and CDR2 YYNGEE. CDR3 residues: CASSSSRGNNEQFF. In DNA, the CDR3 is TGTGCCAGCAGCTCCTCTCGGGGGAACAATGAGCAGTTCTTC. The full variable domain, its missing parts supplied by reference TRBV9 and TRBJ2-1, is DSGVTQTPKHLITATGQRVTLRCSPRSGDLSVYWYQQSLDQGLQFLIQYYNGEERAKGNILERFSAQQFPDLHSELNLSSLELGDSALYFCASSSSRGNNEQFFGPGTRLTVL.

The chain recombines TRBV15 with TRBJ1-2; 7 positions match TRBD1. The CDR3 has 14 residues. Trimming removed 4 bases from V and 0 bases from J; junction bases left unmatched: 2. Germline values: CDR1 LNHNV, CDR2 YYDKDF (reference sequence). The CDR3 protein is CATSKGTANYGYTF. CDR3 nucleotide sequence: TGTGCCACCAGCAAAGGGACAGCTAACTATGGCTACACCTTC. Filled out from reference TRBV15 and TRBJ1-2, the complete variable domain reads DAMVIQNPRYQVTQFGKPVTLSCSQTLNHNVMYWYQQKSSQAPKLLFHYYDKDFNNEADTPDNFQSRRPNTSFCFLDIRSPGLGDTAMYLCATSKGTANYGYTFGSGTRLTVV.

This chain connects TRBV30 to TRBJ1-3; no reliable D call. With 4 bases removed from V and 3 bases from J, the gap between germline ends came to 7 bases. This CDR3 spans 12 amino acids. Germline loops: CDR1 GTSNPN, CDR2 SVGIG (reference sequence). The CDR3 region has the DNA TGTGCCTGGACAGGTCTTGGAAACACCATATATTTT. Translated: CAWTGLGNTIYF.

The CDR3 protein is CASRKGGGDYGYTF. CDR3 DNA: TGTGCCAGCCGGAAGGGAGGGGGCGACTATGGCTACACCTTC. The chain joins TRBV28 to TRBJ1-2; 7 bases line up with TRBD1. V shed 8 bases, J shed 3 bases, and the junction held 9 bases outside the gene matches. The CDR3 has 14 amino acids. CDR1 MDHEN and CDR2 SYDVKM come from the germline V gene.

The chain is built from TRBV9 and TRBJ2-1; a weak D match, TRBD2 (7 bases). The length of the CDR3 is 16 residues. Germline values: CDR1 SGDLS, CDR2 YYNGEE. Trimming took 3 bases from V and 7 from J, leaving 20 bases between them. CDR3 loop: CASSAPPAGALNEQFF. In nucleotides, the CDR3 is TGTGCCAGCAGCGCTCCCCCGGCGGGGGCCTTAAATGAGCAGTTCTTC. The whole variable domain, filled in from reference TRBV9 and TRBJ2-1, reads DSGVTQTPKHLITATGQRVTLRCSPRSGDLSVYWYQQSLDQGLQFLIQYYNGEERAKGNILERFSAQQFPDLHSELNLSSLELGDSALYFCASSAPPAGALNEQFFGPGTRLTVL.

V is TRBV10-1 and J is TRBJ2-1; unclear D gene. Per germline, CDR1 WNHNN and CDR2 SYGVQD (reference sequence). The CDR3 contains 13 residues. V lost 2 bases and J lost 9, with 11 bases in between. The CDR3 here is CASSEGRAVEQFF. Written as DNA, the CDR3 is TGCGCCAGCAGTGAGGGTCGGGCGGTTGAGCAGTTCTTC.

This chain joins TRBV5-5 and TRBJ2-3; D possibly uses TRBD1 or TRBD2 (5 bases each). The V and J ends lost 4 bases and 3 bases respectively, with 12 bases between them. The CDR3 consists of 14 residues. The germline V gene encodes CDR1 SGHKS and CDR2 YYEKEE (reference sequence). CDR3 region: CASSPEGWTDTQYF. The CDR3 nucleotides are TGTGCCAGCAGCCCCGAGGGGTGGACAGATACGCAGTATTTT.

CDR3 bases: TGTGCCAGCCGCCCCGGGACAGGAGGCTATGGCTACACCTTC. This codes for CASRPGTGGYGYTF. J is TRBJ1-2 and V is TRBV28; 8 bases align to TRBD1. The V segment lost 8 bases and the J segment 4 bases; nucleotides outside the gene matches: 9. Germline CDR1 is MDHEN and CDR2 is SYDVKM. CDR3 length equals 14 residues.

The V and J genes are TRBV3-1 (or the pseudogene TRBV3-2) and TRBJ2-5; TRBD2 agrees at 11 bases. In germline, CDR1 is LGHDT, CDR2 YNNKEL (reference sequence). The junction had 8 bases not matched to a gene; V was cut back by 0 bases and J by 5 bases. This CDR3 is 17 amino acids long. The CDR3 bases are TGTGCCAGCAGCCAAGATGATAGCGGGGGGGCTCGGGAGACCCAGTACTTC. This codes for CASSQDDSGGARETQYF.

The genes are TRBV5-1 and TRBJ2-1; unclear D gene. This CDR3 region has 16 residues. Germline-derived CDR1 and CDR2 are SGHRS and YFSETQ. With 0 bases removed from V and 5 bases from J, the gap between germline ends came to 15 bases. CDR3 DNA: TGCGCCAGCAGCTTGGGATTAGAAGAGGTCCACAATGAGCAGTTCTTC. Its protein product is CASSLGLEEVHNEQFF.

The V and J genes are TRBV7-3 and TRBJ2-3, with 8 bases lining up with TRBD2. Unmatched junction bases numbered 12, after V lost 0 bases and J lost 4 bases. The germline V gene has CDR1 SGHTA and CDR2 FQGTGA. The CDR3 totals 18 residues. The CDR3 DNA follows: TGTGCCAGCAGCTTAACGGCCCTCCGACGGGGGGGCCCAGATACGCAGTATTTT. It yields the protein CASSLTALRRGGPDTQYF.

In this sample, this clone turned up once. The rearrangement uses TRBV6-1 and TRBJ1-1; TRBD1 is a possible D gene (6 bases). The CDR3 loop spans 14 amino acids. Germline V gene sequence: CDR1 MNHNS, CDR2 SASEGT. The V end lost 2 bases, the J end lost 4 bases, and 11 bases lay between the germline ends. The CDR3 loop is CASSEIQGGTEAFF. In DNA form, the CDR3 reads TGTGCCAGCAGTGAAATACAGGGCGGCACTGAAGCTTTCTTT.

The chain is built from TRBV2 and TRBJ2-2, with 8 bases lining up with TRBD2. V was clipped by 3 bases and J by 3 bases; unmatched bases: 6. Per germline, CDR1 SNHLY and CDR2 FYNNEI. This CDR3 region has 16 residues. This CDR3 is CASSDGGGPYTGELFF. The CDR3 region has the DNA TGTGCCAGCAGTGACGGCGGGGGGCCGTACACCGGGGAGCTGTTTTTT. Full variable domain (outside the CDR3, taken from reference TRBV2 and TRBJ2-2): EPEVTQTPSHQVTQMGQEVILRCVPISNHLYFYWYRQILGQKVEFLVSFYNNEISEKSEIFDDQFSVERPDGSNFTLKIRSTKLEDSAMYFCASSDGGGPYTGELFFGEGSRLTVL.

J is TRBJ2-5 and V is TRBV24-1; no clear D. The CDR3 has 13 amino acids. Germline V gives CDR1 KGHDR, CDR2 SFDVKD. V lost 5 bases and J 2 bases, leaving 8 bases between the germline ends. The CDR3: CATSGLSQETQYF. CDR3 coding DNA: TGTGCCACCAGTGGTCTCAGTCAAGAGACCCAGTACTTC.

The CDR3 loop is CATTSGENYGYTF. In DNA, the CDR3 is TGTGCCACCACCTCGGGCGAAAACTATGGCTACACCTTC. The chain is built from TRBV19 and TRBJ1-2; D unresolved. CDR1 and CDR2 (germline): LNHDA, SQIVND (reference sequence). V dropped 10 bases and J dropped 2 bases, with 14 bases sitting between them. This CDR3 has 13 residues. Using reference TRBV19 and TRBJ1-2 for the parts outside the CDR3, the full variable domain is DGGITQSPKYLFRKEGQNVTLSCEQNLNHDAMYWYRQDPGQGLRLIYYSQIVNDFQKGDIAEGYSVSREKKESFPLTVTSAQKNPTAFYLCATTSGENYGYTFGSGTRLTVV.

This CDR3 is CASSLMLDSPLHF. As DNA, the CDR3 is TGTGCCAGCAGCCTAATGCTGGATTCACCCCTCCACTTT. The chain uses TRBV3-1 (or the pseudogene TRBV3-2) and TRBJ1-6; unclear D gene. Trimming removed 4 bases at V and 8 bases at J, with 9 bases between. Germline values: CDR1 LGHDT, CDR2 YNNKEL (reference sequence). The CDR3 length is 13 residues.

This chain uses TRBV9 with TRBJ1-2, with unresolved D. CDR1 SGDLS and CDR2 YYNGEE come from the germline V gene. V lost 4 bases and J lost 3, with 4 bases in between. The CDR3 has 11 residues. The CDR3: CASSSDYGYTF. For the CDR3, the DNA is TGTGCCAGCAGCTCAGACTATGGCTACACCTTC.

CDR3 sequence (DNA): TGTGCCACCAGCAGAGATGGTCAACGGTATTTT. Its translation is CATSRDGQRYF. The chain is built from TRBV15 and TRBJ2-3; no clear D gene. With 0 bases removed from V and 14 bases from J, the gap between germline ends came to 9 bases. This CDR3 has 11 residues. Germline CDR1 is LNHNV and CDR2 is YYDKDF (reference sequence).

This clone was detected a few times. This chain connects TRBV7-3 to TRBJ1-2, with unresolved D. V lost 6 bases to trimming and J lost 3 bases, with 5 bases between them. Germline V gene data show CDR1 as SGHTA and CDR2 as FQGTGA. The CDR3 spans 11 residues. This CDR3 reads CASSCDYGYTF. The CDR3 DNA reads as TGTGCCAGCAGTTGCGACTATGGCTACACCTTC.

The chain employs TRBV6-5 and TRBJ2-5; D is possibly TRBD2 (5 bases). Germline-derived CDR1 and CDR2 are MNHEY and SVGAGI. Trimming removed 7 bases at V and 2 bases at J, with 8 bases between. The CDR3 has 12 amino acids. The CDR3 region is CASNTGQETQYF. The CDR3 bases are TGTGCCAGCAATACGGGGCAAGAGACCCAGTACTTC.